This T cell receptor beta chain was obtained from a study of blood T cell repertoires in COVID-19. Study as a whole: Researchers got acute and convalescent COVID-19 samples from the United States, Italy and Spain. In each case, the material was cDNA or gDNA derived from T cells, B-cell-depleted T cells, or PBMCs.

Original analysis: Scientists estimated how many nucleated cells there were by amplifying reference gene primers. The repertoire was sequenced with immunoSEQ multiplex PCR; TCRdb's copy has only in-frame clones and lacks some. The V and J calls and clone size come from that table; D and trimming were worked out from the DNA. The sample holds about 59,000 clones, 65% to 80% seen once. The CDR3 has 14 residues. Germline-derived CDR1 and CDR2 are SQVTM and ANQGSEA. The V and J ends lost 6 bases and 8 bases respectively, with 19 bases between them. This TCR was recovered from a man aged 60-69 years with acute or convalescent COVID-19. The chain is built from TRBV29-1 and TRBJ1-4; the D is unclear. Material for sequencing was peripheral blood. The CDR3 loop reads CSVASGSTREKLFF. In DNA form, the CDR3 reads TGCAGCGTAGCCTCCGGGTCCACTCGAGAAAAACTGTTTTTT.